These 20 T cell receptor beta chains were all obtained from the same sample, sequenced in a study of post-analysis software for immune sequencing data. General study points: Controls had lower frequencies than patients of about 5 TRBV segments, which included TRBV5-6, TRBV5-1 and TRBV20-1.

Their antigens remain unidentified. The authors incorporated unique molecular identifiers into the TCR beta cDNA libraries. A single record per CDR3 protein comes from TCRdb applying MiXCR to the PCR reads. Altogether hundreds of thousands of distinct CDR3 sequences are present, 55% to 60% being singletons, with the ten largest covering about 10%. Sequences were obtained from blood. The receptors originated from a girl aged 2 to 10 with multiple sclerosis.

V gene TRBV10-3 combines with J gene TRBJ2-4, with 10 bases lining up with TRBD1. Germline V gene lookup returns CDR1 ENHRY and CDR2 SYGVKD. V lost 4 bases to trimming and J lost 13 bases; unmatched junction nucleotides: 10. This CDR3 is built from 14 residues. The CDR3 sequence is CAISGGTGVREQYF. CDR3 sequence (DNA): TGTGCCATCAGTGGTGGGACAGGGGTTCGGGAGCAGTACTTC.

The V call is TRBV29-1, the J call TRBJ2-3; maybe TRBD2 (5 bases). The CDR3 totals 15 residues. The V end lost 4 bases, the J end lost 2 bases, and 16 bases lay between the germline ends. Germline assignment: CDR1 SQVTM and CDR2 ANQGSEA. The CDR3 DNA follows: TGCAGCGTTGGACGGGGTGACACTTTCACAGATACGCAGTATTTT. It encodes CSVGRGDTFTDTQYF.

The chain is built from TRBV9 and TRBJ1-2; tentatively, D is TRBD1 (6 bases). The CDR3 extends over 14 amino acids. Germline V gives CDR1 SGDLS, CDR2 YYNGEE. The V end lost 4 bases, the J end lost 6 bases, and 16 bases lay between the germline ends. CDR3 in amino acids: CASSLPGGANGYTF. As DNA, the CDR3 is TGTGCCAGCAGCTTACCCGGGGGCGCAAATGGCTACACCTTC. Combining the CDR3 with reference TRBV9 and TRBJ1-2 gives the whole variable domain DSGVTQTPKHLITATGQRVTLRCSPRSGDLSVYWYQQSLDQGLQFLIQYYNGEERAKGNILERFSAQQFPDLHSELNLSSLELGDSALYFCASSLPGGANGYTFGSGTRLTVV.

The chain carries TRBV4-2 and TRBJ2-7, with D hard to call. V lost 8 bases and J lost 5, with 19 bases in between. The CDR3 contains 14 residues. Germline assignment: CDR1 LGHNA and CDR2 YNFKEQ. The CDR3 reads CASGEPSTPHEQYF. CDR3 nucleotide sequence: TGTGCCAGCGGAGAGCCCAGTACCCCCCACGAGCAGTACTTC.

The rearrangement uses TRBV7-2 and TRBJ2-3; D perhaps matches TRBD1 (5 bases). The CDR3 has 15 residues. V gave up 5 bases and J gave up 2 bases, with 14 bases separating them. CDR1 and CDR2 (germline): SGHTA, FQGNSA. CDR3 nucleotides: TGTGCCAGCAGCCTGCGGCAGGGATACACAGATACGCAGTATTTT. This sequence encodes CASSLRQGYTDTQYF.

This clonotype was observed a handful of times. CDR3 nucleotide sequence: TGCAGTGGTCGAGGGCTAGCGGGAGGGGGCAATGAGCAGTTCTTC. The encoded protein is CSGRGLAGGGNEQFF. The J gene is TRBJ2-1, the V gene TRBV20-1; 12 nucleotides line up with TRBD2. After removal of 7 bases from V and 6 bases from J, the junction contained 10 bases not matched to a gene. This CDR3 comprises 15 residues. Germline values: CDR1 DFQATT, CDR2 SNEGSKA (reference sequence).

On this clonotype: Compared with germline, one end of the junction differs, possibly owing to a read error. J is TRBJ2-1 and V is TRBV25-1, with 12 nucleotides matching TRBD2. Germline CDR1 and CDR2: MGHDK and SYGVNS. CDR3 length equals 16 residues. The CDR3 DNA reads TGTGCCAGCAGTGGGGGGACTAGCGGGCAGTACAATGGGCAGTTCTTC. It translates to CASSGGTSGQYNGQFF.

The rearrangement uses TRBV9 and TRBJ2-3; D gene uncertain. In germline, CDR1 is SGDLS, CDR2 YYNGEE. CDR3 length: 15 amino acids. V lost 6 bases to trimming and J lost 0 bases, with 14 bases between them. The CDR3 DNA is TGTGCCAGCACCGTCTCCCTAGTTAGCACAGATACGCAGTATTTT. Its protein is CASTVSLVSTDTQYF.

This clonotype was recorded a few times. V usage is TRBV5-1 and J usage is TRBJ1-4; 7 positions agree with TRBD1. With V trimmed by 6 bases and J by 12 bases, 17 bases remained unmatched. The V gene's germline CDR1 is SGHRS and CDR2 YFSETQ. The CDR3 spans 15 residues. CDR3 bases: TGCGCCAGCAATCAGGGGGGGGCCGCCCGTGCGGAACTGTTTTTT. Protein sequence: CASNQGGAARAELFF.

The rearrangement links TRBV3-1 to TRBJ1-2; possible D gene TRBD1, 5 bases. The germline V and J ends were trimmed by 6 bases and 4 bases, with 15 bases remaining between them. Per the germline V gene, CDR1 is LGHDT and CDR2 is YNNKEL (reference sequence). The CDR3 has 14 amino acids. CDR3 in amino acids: CASRHSGTAYGYTF. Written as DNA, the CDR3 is TGTGCCAGCAGACATTCCGGGACGGCCTATGGCTACACCTTC.

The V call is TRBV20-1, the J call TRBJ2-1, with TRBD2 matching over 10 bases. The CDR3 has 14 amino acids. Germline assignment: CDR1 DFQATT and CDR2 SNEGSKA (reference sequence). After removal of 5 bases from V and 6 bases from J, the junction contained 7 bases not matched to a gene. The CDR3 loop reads CSALAGAKLNEQFF. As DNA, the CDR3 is TGCAGTGCTCTAGCGGGGGCTAAACTCAATGAGCAGTTCTTC.

The CDR3 is CATSRDKRAGNGYTF. In DNA, the CDR3 is TGTGCCACCAGCAGAGATAAGAGGGCAGGGAATGGCTACACCTTC. The V call is TRBV15, the J call TRBJ1-2; tentatively, D is TRBD1 (5 bases). Trimming took off 0 bases at V and 6 bases at J, with 14 bases between the two ends. Germline CDR1 and CDR2: LNHNV and YYDKDF (reference sequence). CDR3 length: 15 residues.

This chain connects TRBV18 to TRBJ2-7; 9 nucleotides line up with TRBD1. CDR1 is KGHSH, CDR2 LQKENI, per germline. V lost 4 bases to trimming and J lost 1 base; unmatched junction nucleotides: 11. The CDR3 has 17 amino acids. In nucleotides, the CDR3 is TGTGCCAGCTCACTTACCGGGACAGGGTATGGATCCTACGAGCAGTACTTC. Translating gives CASSLTGTGYGSYEQYF.

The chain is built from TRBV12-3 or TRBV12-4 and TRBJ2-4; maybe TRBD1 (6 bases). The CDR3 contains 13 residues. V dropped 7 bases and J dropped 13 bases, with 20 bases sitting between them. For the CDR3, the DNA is TGTGCCAGCACTATTGGGACACCCTTTGAGCAGTACTTC. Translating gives CASTIGTPFEQYF.

CDR3 protein: CASSPGTSIRETQYF. CDR3 DNA sequence: TGTGCCAGCAGCCCTGGGACATCCATCAGGGAGACCCAGTACTTC. This chain uses TRBV12-3 or TRBV12-4 with TRBJ2-5; TRBD1 might be the D (6 bases). Trimming pared 6 bases from V and 5 bases from J, leaving 19 bases between. This CDR3 is built from 15 residues.

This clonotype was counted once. CDR3 coding DNA: TGCGCCAGCAGCCAAGAGCAGGGGCCTTCCTACGAGCAGTACTTC. Its protein is CASSQEQGPSYEQYF. The J gene is TRBJ2-7, the V gene TRBV4-1; D might be TRBD1 (6 bases). Per germline, CDR1 MGHRA and CDR2 YSYEKL. V lost 0 bases to trimming and J lost 1 base, with 10 bases between them. This CDR3 spans 15 amino acids.

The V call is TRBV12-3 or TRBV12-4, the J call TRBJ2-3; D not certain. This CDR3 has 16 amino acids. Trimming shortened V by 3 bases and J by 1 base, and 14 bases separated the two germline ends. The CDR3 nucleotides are TGTGCCAGCAGTTTGCAGGAGACGGGTGGCACAGATACGCAGTATTTT. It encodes CASSLQETGGTDTQYF.

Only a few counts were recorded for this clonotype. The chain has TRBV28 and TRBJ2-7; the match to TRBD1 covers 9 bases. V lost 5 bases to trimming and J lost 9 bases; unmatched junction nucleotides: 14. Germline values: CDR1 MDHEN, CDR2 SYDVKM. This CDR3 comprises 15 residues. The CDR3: CASSGGQGAGLWQYF. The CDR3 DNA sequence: TGTGCCAGCAGTGGGGGACAGGGAGCTGGATTATGGCAGTACTTC. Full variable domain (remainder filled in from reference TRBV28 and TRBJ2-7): DVKVTQSSRYLVKRTGEKVFLECVQDMDHENMFWYRQDPGLGLRLIYFSYDVKMKEKGDIPEGYSVSREKKERFSLILESASTNQTSMYLCASSGGQGAGLWQYFGPGTRLTVT.

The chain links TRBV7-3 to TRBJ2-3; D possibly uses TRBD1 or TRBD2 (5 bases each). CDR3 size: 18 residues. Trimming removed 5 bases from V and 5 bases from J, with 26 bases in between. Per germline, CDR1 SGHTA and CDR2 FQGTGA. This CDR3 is CASSTPGTTSPVRDTQYF. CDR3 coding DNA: TGTGCCAGCAGCACACCCGGGACCACGTCGCCCGTTAGAGATACGCAGTATTTT. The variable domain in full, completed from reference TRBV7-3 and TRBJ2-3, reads GAGVSQTPSNKVTEKGKYVELRCDPISGHTALYWYRQSLGQGPEFLIYFQGTGAADDSGLPNDRFFAVRPEGSVSTLKIQRTERGDSAVYLCASSTPGTTSPVRDTQYFGPGTRLTVL.

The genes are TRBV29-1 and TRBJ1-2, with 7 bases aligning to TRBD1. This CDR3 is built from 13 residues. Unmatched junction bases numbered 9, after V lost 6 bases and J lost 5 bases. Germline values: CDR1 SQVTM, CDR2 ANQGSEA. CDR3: CSVLPDRPYGYTF. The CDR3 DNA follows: TGCAGCGTCCTCCCGGACAGGCCTTATGGCTACACCTTC.